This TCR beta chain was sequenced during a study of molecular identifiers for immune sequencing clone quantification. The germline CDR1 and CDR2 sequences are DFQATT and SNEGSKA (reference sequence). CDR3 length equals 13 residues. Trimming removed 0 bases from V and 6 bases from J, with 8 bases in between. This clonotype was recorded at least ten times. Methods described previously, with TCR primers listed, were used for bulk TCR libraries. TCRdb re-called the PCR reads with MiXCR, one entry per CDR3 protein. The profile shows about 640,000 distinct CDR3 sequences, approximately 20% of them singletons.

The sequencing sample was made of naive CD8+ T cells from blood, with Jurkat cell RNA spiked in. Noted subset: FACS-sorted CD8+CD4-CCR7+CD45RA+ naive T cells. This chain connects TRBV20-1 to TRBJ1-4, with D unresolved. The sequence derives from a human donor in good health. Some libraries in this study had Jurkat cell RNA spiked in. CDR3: CSARETPYEKLFF. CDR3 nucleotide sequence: TGCAGTGCTAGAGAGACACCTTATGAAAAACTGTTTTTT.